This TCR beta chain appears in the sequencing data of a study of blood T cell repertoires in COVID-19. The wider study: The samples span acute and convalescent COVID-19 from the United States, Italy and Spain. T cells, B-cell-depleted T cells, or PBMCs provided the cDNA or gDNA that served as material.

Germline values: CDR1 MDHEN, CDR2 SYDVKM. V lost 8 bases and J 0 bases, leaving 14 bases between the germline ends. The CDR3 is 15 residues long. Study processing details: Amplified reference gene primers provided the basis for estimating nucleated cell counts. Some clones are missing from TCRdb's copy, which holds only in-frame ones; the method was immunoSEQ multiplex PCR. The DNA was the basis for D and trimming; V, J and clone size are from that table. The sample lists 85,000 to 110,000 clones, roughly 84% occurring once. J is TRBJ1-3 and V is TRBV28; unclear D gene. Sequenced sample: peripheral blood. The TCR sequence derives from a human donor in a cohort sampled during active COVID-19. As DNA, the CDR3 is TGTGCCAGCTCTTCAGGTCAGGTCTCTGGAAACACCATATATTTT. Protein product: CASSSGQVSGNTIYF.